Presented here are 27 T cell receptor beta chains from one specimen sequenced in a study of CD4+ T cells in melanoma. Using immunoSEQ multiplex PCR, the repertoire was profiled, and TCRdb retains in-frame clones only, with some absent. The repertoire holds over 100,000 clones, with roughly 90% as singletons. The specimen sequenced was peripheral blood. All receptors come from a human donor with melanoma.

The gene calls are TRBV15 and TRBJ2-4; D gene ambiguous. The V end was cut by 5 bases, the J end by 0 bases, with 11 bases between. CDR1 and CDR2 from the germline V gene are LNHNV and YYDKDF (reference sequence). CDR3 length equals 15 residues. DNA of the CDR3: TGTGCCACCAGCGAAGAGGAAATAGCCAAAAACATTCAGTACTTC. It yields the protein CATSEEEIAKNIQYF.

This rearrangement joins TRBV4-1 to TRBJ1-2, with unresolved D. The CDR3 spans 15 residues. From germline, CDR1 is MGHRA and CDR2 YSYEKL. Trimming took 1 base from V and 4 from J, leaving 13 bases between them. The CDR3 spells CASSQGVEVIYGYTF. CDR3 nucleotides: TGCGCCAGCAGCCAAGGGGTAGAGGTGATCTATGGCTACACCTTC.

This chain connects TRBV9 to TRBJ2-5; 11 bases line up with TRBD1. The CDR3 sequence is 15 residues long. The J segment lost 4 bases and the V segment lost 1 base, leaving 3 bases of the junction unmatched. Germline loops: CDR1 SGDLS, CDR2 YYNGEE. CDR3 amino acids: CASSVTGTGGETQYF. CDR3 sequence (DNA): TGTGCCAGCAGCGTAACCGGGACAGGGGGAGAGACCCAGTACTTC.

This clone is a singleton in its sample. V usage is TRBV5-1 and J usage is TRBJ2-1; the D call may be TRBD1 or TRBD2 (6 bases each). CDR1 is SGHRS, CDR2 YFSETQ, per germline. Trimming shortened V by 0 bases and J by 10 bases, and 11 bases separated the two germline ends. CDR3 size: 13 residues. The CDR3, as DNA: TGCGCCAGCAGCTTGGCGGGGGCAGACGAGCAGTTCTTC. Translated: CASSLAGADEQFF.

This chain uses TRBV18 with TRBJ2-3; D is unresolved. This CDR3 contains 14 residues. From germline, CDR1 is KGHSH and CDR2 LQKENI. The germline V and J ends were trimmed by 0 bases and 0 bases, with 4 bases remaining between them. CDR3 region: CASSPPDSTDTQYF. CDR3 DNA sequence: TGTGCCAGCTCACCACCAGACAGCACAGATACGCAGTATTTT.

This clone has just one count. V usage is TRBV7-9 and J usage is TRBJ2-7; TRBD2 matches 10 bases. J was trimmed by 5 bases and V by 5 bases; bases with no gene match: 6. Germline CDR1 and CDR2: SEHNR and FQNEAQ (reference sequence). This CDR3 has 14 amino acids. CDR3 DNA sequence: TGTGCCAGCAGCCCAGCGGGAGGGAACCACGAGCAGTACTTC. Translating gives CASSPAGGNHEQYF.

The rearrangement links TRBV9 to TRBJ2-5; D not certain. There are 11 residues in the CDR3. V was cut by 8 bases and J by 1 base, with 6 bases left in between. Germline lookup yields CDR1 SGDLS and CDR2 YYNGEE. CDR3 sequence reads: CARYVQETQYF. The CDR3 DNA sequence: TGTGCCAGGTACGTCCAAGAGACCCAGTACTTC.

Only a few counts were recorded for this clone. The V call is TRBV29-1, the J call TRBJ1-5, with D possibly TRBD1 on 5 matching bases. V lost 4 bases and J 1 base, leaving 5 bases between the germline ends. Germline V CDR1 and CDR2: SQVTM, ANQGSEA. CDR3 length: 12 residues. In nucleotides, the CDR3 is TGCAGCGTTGCAGGGAGCAATCAGCCCCAGCATTTT. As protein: CSVAGSNQPQHF.

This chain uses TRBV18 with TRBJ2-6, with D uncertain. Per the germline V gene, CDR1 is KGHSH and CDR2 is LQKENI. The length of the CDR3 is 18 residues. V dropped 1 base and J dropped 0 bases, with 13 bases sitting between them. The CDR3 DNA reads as TGTGCCAGCTCACCACTCGCAGACCCGTTCTCTGGGGCCAACGTCCTGACTTTC. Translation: CASSPLADPFSGANVLTF.

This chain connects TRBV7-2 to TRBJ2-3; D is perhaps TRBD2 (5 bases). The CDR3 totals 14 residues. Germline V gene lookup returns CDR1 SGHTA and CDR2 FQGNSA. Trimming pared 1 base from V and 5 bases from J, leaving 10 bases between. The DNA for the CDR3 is TGTGCCAGCAGCTTAGTGCCCGGACTAGATACGCAGTATTTT. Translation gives CASSLVPGLDTQYF.

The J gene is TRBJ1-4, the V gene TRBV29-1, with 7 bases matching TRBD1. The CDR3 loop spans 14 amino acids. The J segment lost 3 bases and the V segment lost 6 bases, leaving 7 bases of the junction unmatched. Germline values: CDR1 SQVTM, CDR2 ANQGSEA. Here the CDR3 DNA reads TGCAGCGTCGCTTCCGGGACAGCTAATGAAAAACTGTTTTTT. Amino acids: CSVASGTANEKLFF.

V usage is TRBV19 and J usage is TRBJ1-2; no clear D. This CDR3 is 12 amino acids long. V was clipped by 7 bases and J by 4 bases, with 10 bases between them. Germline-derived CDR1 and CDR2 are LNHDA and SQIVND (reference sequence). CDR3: CASTLGLYGYTF. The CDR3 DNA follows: TGTGCCAGTACCTTAGGGCTCTATGGCTACACCTTC.

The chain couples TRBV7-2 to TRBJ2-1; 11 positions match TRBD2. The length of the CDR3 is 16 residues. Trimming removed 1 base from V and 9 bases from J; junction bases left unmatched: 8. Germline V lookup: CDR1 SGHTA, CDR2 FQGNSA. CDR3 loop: CASSLVRLAGGSEQFF. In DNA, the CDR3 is TGTGCCAGCAGCTTAGTGCGGCTAGCGGGAGGATCTGAGCAGTTCTTC.

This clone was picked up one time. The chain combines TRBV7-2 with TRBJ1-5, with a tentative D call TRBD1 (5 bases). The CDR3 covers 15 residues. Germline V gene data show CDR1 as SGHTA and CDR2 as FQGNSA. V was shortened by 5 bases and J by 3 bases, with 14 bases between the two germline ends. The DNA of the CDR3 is TGTGCCAGCAGCCCCCCAGGGTCTTACAATCAGCCCCAGCATTTT. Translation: CASSPPGSYNQPQHF. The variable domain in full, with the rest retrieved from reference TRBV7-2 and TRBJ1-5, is GAGVSQSPSNKVTEKGKDVELRCDPISGHTALYWYRQSLGQGLEFLIYFQGNSAPDKSGLPSDRFSAERTGGSVSTLTIQRTQQEDSAVYLCASSPPGSYNQPQHFGDGTRLSIL.

The CDR3 reads CASSLVQLAVGETQYF. CDR3 in DNA: TGTGCCAGCAGCTTAGTACAACTAGCGGTGGGGGAGACCCAGTACTTC. V usage is TRBV7-9 and J usage is TRBJ2-5; 8 bases are shared with TRBD2. This CDR3 is built from 16 residues. Losses at the gene ends were 1 base for V and 5 bases for J; bases not matched to a gene: 9. Germline V gene lookup returns CDR1 SEHNR and CDR2 FQNEAQ (reference sequence).

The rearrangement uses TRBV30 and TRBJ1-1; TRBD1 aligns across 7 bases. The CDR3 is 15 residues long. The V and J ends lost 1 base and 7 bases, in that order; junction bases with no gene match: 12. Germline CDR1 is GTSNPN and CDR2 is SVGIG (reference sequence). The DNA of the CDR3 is TGTGCCTGGAGTGCCCTTGTCAGGGGGTCTGGTGAAGCTTTCTTT. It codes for CAWSALVRGSGEAFF.

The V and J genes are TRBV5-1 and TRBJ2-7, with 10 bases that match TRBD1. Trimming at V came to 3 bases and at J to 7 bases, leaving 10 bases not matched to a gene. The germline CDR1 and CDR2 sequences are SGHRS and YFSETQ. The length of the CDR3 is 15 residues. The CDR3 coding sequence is TGCGCCAGCAGCTCTCGACAGGGGGCGGCGGCGGAGCAGTACTTC. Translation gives CASSSRQGAAAEQYF.

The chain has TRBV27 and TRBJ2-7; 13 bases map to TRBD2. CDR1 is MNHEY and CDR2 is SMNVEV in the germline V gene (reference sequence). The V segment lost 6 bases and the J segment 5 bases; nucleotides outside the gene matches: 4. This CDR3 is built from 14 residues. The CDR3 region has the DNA TGTGCCAGCAGCCTACTAGCGGGAGGGAACGAGCAGTACTTC. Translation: CASSLLAGGNEQYF.

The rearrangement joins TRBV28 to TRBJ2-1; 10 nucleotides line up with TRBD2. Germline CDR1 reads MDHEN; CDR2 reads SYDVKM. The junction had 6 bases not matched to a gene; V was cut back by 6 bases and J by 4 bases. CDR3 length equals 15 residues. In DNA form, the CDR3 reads TGTGCCAGCAGGGGGACTAGCGTCAAATACAATGAGCAGTTCTTC. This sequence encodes CASRGTSVKYNEQFF. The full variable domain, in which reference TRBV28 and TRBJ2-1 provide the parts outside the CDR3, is DVKVTQSSRYLVKRTGEKVFLECVQDMDHENMFWYRQDPGLGLRLIYFSYDVKMKEKGDIPEGYSVSREKKERFSLILESASTNQTSMYLCASRGTSVKYNEQFFGPGTRLTVL.

The CDR3 sequence: CASSLSAGTGYTF. The CDR3 bases are TGTGCCAGCAGTTTATCGGCAGGTACTGGCTACACCTTC. The chain couples TRBV27 to TRBJ1-2, with unresolved D. The CDR3 length is 13 residues. CDR1 is MNHEY and CDR2 is SMNVEV in the germline V gene (reference sequence). The germline V and J ends were trimmed by 0 bases and 7 bases, with 9 bases remaining between them.

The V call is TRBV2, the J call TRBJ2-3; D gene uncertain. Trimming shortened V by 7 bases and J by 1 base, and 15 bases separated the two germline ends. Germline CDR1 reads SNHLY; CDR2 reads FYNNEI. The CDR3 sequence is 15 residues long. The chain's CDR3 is CASILLKSGTDTQYF. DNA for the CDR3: TGTGCCAGCATCTTACTCAAATCGGGCACAGATACGCAGTATTTT.

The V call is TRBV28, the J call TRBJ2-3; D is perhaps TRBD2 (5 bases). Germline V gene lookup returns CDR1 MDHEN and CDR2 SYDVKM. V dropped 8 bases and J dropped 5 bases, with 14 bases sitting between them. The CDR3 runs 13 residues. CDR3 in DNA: TGTGCCAGCGAGGGAACGAGAAGAGATACGCAGTATTTT. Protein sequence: CASEGTRRDTQYF.

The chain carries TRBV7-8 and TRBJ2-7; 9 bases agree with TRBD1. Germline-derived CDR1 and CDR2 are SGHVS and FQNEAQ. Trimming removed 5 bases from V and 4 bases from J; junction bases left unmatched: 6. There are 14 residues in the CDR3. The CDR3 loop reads CASSRDRERYEQYF. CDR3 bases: TGTGCCAGCAGCCGGGACAGGGAGAGGTACGAGCAGTACTTC. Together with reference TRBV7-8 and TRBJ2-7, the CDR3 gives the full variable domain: GAGVSQSPRYKVAKRGQDVALRCDPISGHVSLFWYQQALGQGPEFLTYFQNEAQLDKSGLPSDRFFAERPEGSVSTLKIQRTQQEDSAVYLCASSRDRERYEQYFGPGTRLTVT.

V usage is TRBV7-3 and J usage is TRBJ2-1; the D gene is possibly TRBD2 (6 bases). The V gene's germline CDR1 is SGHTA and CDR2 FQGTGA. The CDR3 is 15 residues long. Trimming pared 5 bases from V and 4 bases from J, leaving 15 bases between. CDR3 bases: TGTGCCAGCAGCCCAACGGCGGGGCTTTACAATGAGCAGTTCTTC. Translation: CASSPTAGLYNEQFF.

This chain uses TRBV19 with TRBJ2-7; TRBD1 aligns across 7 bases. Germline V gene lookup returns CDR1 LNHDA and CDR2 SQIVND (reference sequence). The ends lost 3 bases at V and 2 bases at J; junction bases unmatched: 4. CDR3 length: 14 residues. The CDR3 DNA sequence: TGTGCCAGTAGTATCCGGGACAGACCCTACGAGCAGTACTTC. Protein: CASSIRDRPYEQYF.

Here the CDR3 DNA reads TGCGCCAGCAGCCAACCACGGGATGTGACTAGCCAAGAGACCCAGTACTTC. Translation: CASSQPRDVTSQETQYF. The J gene is TRBJ2-5, the V gene TRBV4-1, with D maybe TRBD2 (6 bases). The germline V gene has CDR1 MGHRA and CDR2 YSYEKL. V was trimmed by 2 bases and J by 1 base, leaving 17 bases between them. This CDR3 contains 17 residues.

The CDR3 loop reads CASSPTGAGPEQYF. Written as DNA, the CDR3 is TGTGCCAGCAGCCCCACCGGGGCAGGGCCCGAACAGTACTTC. The V gene is TRBV7-3, the J gene TRBJ2-5; D might be TRBD1 or TRBD2, each matching 5 bases. Trimming stripped 5 bases from V and 11 bases from J, with 21 bases between. Per the germline V gene, CDR1 is SGHTA and CDR2 is FQGTGA. The CDR3 contains 14 residues.